The source of this TCR beta chain is a study of blood T cell repertoires in COVID-19. The repertoire was sequenced with immunoSEQ multiplex PCR; TCRdb's copy has only in-frame clones and lacks some. The sample lists around 300,000 clones; roughly nine tenths were seen once. Germline CDR1 MNHEY, CDR2 SVGEGT. The CDR3 has 13 residues. V was clipped by 6 bases and J by 1 base, with 9 bases between them. Assignment of participants to cohorts was predicated upon participant-reported clinical history. This sequence joins TRBV6-2 or TRBV6-3 and TRBJ1-1; D is perhaps TRBD1 (6 bases). The sequence was collected from a woman in her late teens or twenties who had recovered from COVID-19. Sample: PBMCs or T cells enriched from blood (not recorded which). CDR3 in amino acids: CASSSQGNTEAFF. CDR3 nucleotides: TGTGCCAGCAGCTCACAGGGGAACACTGAAGCTTTCTTT.